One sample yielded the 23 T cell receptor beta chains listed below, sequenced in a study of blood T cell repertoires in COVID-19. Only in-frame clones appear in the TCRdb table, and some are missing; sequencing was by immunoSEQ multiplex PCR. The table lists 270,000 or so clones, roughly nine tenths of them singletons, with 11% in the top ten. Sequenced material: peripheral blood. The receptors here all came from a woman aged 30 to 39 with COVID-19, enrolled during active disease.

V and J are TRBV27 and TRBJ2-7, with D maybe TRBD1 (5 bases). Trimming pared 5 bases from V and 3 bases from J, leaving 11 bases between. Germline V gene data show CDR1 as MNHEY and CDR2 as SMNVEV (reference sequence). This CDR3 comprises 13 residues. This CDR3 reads CASSQGGIYEQYF. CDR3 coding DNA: TGTGCCAGCAGTCAGGGCGGTATCTACGAGCAGTACTTC.

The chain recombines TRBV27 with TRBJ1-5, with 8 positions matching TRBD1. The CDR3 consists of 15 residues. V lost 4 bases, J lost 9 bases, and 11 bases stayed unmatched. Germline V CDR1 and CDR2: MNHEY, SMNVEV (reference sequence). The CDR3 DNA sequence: TGTGCCAGCAGTTATTCGACAGGGGCCTTAGGGCCCCAGCATTTT. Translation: CASSYSTGALGPQHF.

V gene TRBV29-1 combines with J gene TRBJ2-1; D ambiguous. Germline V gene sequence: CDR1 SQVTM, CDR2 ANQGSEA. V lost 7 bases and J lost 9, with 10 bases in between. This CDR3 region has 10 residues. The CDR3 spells CSGFVAEQFF. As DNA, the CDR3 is TGCAGCGGATTCGTGGCTGAGCAGTTCTTC.

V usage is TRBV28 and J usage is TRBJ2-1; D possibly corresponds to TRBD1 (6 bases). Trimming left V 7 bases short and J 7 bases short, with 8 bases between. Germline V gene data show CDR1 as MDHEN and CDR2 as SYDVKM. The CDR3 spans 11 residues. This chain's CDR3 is CASKGVNEQFF. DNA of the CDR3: TGTGCCAGCAAGGGGGTAAATGAGCAGTTCTTC. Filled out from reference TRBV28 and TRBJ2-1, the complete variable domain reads DVKVTQSSRYLVKRTGEKVFLECVQDMDHENMFWYRQDPGLGLRLIYFSYDVKMKEKGDIPEGYSVSREKKERFSLILESASTNQTSMYLCASKGVNEQFFGPGTRLTVL.

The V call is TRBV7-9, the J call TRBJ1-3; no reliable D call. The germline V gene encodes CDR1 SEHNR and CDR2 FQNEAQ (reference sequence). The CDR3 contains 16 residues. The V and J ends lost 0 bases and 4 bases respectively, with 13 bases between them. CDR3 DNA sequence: TGTGCCAGCAGCTTAGCAAACCCGGGATCGGGAAACACCATATATTTT. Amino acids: CASSLANPGSGNTIYF.

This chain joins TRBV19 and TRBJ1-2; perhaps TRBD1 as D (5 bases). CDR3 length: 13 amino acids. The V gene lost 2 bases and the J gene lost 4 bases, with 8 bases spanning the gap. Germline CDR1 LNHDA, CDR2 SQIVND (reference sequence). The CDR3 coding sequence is TGTGCCAGTAGTATATCAGGGTTCTATGGCTACACCTTC. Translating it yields CASSISGFYGYTF.

The DNA of the CDR3 is TGTGCCAGCAGCCAAGATATCGGGGGGACCCAGTACTTC. It specifies CASSQDIGGTQYF. The gene calls are TRBV14 and TRBJ2-5, with D tentatively TRBD2 (6 bases). Trimming pared 0 bases from V and 7 bases from J, leaving 9 bases between. This CDR3 contains 13 residues. The germline CDR1 and CDR2 sequences are SGHDN and FVKESK. Complete variable domain (other parts from reference TRBV14 and TRBJ2-5): EAGVTQFPSHSVIEKGQTVTLRCDPISGHDNLYWYRRVMGKEIKFLLHFVKESKQDESGMPNNRFLAERTGGTYSTLKVQPAELEDSGVYFCASSQDIGGTQYFGPGTRLLVL.

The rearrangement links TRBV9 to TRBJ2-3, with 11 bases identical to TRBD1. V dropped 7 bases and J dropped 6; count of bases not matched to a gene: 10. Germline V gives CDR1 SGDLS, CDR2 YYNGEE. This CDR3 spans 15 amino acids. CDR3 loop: CASSHGTGGEDTQYF. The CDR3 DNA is TGTGCCAGCTCCCACGGGACAGGGGGTGAGGATACGCAGTATTTT.

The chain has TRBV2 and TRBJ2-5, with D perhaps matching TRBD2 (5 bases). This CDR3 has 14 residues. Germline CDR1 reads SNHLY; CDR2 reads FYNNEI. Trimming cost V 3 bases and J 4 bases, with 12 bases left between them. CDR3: CASSERATLETQYF. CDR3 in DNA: TGTGCCAGCAGTGAGAGGGCTACCTTAGAGACCCAGTACTTC.

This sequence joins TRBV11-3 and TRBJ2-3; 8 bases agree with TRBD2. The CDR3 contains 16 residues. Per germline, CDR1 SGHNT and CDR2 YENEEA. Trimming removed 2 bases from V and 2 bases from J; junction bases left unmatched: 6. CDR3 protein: CASSLLAGPPTDTQYF. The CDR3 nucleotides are TGTGCCAGCAGCTTATTAGCGGGGCCACCCACAGATACGCAGTATTTT.

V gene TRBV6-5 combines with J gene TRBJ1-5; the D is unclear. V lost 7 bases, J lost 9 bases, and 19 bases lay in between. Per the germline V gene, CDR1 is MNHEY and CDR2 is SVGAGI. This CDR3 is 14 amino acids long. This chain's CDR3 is CASNLVDFEGPQHF. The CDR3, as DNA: TGTGCCAGCAACTTAGTGGACTTCGAGGGGCCCCAGCATTTT.

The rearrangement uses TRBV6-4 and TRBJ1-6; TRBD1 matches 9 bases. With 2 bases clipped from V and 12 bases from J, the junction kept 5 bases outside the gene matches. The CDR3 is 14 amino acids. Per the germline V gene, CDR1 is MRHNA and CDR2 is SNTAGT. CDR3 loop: CASSDTDRGGPLHF. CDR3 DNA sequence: TGTGCCAGCAGTGACACCGACAGGGGGGGACCCCTCCACTTT.

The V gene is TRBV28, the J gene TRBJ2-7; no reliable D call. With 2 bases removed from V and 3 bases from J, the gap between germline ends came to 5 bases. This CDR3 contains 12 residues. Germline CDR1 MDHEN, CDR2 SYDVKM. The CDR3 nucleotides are TGTGCCAGCAGTTTACCTAGCTACGAGCAGTACTTC. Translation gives CASSLPSYEQYF.

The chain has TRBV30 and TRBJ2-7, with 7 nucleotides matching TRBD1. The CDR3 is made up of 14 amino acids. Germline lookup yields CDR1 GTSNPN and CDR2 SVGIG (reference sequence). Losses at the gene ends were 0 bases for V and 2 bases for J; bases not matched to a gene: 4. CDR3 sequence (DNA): TGTGCCTGGAGTGTTAAGGGGGCAACCTACGAGCAGTACTTC. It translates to CAWSVKGATYEQYF.

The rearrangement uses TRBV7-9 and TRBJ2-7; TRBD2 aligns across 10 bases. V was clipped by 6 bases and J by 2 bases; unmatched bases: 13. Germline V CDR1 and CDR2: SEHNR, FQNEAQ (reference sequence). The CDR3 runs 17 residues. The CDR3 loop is CASSDNLGLALTYEQYF. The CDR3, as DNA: TGTGCCAGCAGTGACAACCTGGGACTAGCGTTAACCTACGAGCAGTACTTC.

The CDR3 region has the DNA TGTGCCACCACTATGAATGCGCCAGAGACCCAGTACTTC. Residues: CATTMNAPETQYF. This chain links TRBV15 with TRBJ2-5; D is uncertain. The CDR3 is 13 amino acids. The V end lost 7 bases, the J end lost 4 bases, and 13 bases lay between the germline ends. Germline CDR1 and CDR2: LNHNV and YYDKDF (reference sequence).

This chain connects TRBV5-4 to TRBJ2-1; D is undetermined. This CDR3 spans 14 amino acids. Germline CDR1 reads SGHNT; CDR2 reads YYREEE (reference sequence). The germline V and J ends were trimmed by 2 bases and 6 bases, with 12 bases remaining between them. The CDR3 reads CASSFPLNRNEQFF. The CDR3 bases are TGTGCCAGCAGCTTCCCCCTAAACCGCAATGAGCAGTTCTTC. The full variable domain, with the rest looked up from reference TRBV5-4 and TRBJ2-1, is ETGVTQSPTHLIKTRGQQVTLRCSSQSGHNTVSWYQQALGQGPQFIFQYYREEENGRGNFPPRFSGLQFPNYSSELNVNALELDDSALYLCASSFPLNRNEQFFGPGTRLTVL.

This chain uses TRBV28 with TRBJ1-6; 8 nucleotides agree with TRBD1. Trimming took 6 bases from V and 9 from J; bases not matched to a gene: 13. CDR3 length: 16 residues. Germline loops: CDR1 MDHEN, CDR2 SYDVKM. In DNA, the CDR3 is TGTGCCAGCAGAGGCCCAGGACAGGGTCTGAGTTCACCCCTCCACTTT. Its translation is CASRGPGQGLSSPLHF.

The CDR3 sequence: CASSEATNRDMGEKLFF. Written as DNA, the CDR3 is TGTGCCAGCAGTGAAGCCACCAACCGGGACATGGGGGAAAAACTGTTTTTT. The rearrangement uses TRBV6-1 and TRBJ1-4; D is perhaps TRBD1 (6 bases). Looked up from germline, CDR1 is MNHNS and CDR2 is SASEGT. The CDR3 runs 17 residues. V gave up 0 bases and J gave up 8 bases, with 19 bases separating them.

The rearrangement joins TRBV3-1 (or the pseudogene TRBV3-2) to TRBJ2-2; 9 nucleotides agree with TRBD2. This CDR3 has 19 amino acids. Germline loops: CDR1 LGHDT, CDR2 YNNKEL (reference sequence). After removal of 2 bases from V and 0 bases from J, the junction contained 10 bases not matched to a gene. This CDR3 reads CASSQPWLAGRSNTGELFF. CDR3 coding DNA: TGTGCCAGCAGCCAACCTTGGCTAGCGGGGAGATCGAACACCGGGGAGCTGTTTTTT.

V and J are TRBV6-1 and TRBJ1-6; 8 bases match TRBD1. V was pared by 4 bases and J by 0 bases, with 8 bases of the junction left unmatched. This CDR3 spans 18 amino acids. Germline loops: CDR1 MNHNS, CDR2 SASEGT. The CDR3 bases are TGTGCCAGCAGTGTTTCCGGGACAGGCGACTCCTATAATTCACCCCTCCACTTT. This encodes CASSVSGTGDSYNSPLHF.

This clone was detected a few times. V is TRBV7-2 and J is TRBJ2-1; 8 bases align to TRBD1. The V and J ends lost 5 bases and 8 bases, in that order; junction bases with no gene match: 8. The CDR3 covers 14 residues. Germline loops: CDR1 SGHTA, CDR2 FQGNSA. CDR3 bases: TGTGCCAGCAGCCCCGCCAGGGGGCTCCATGAGCAGTTCTTC. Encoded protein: CASSPARGLHEQFF.

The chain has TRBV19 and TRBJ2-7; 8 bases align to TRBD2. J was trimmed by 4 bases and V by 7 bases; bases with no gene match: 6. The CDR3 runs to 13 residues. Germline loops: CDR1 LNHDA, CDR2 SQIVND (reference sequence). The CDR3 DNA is TGTGCCAGTATGGGACTAGGCCCATACGAGCAGTACTTC. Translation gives CASMGLGPYEQYF. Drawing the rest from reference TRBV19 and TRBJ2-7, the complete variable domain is DGGITQSPKYLFRKEGQNVTLSCEQNLNHDAMYWYRQDPGQGLRLIYYSQIVNDFQKGDIAEGYSVSREKKESFPLTVTSAQKNPTAFYLCASMGLGPYEQYFGPGTRLTVT.